The 15 T cell receptor beta chains below all came from one sample that was sequenced in a study of metastatic and nonmetastatic thyroid tumors. TCRdb redid the clone calls on the PCR reads using MiXCR. Altogether 45,000 to 55,000 clones are present, around 25% being singletons, with the ten largest covering about 3.5%. Ahead of thyroid surgery, no patient had received treatment of any kind. Sequencing used blood. The receptors here all came from a male donor with papillary thyroid cancer or a benign thyroid nodule (not recorded which). Some clones in this sample may be carry-over from other donors' samples.

This clone has a single count. The chain recombines TRBV19 with TRBJ1-2; a possible D gene is TRBD1 (5 bases). The CDR3 covers 16 residues. The ends were cut back, 10 bases at V and 7 bases at J, with 28 bases in the middle. CDR1 and CDR2 from the germline V gene are LNHDA and SQIVND (reference sequence). CDR3 residues: CATSGGGKNLPPGYTF. The CDR3 DNA reads as TGTGCCACCTCTGGGGGGGGAAAAAACCTTCCTCCTGGCTACACCTTC. The variable domain in full, completed from reference TRBV19 and TRBJ1-2, reads DGGITQSPKYLFRKEGQNVTLSCEQNLNHDAMYWYRQDPGQGLRLIYYSQIVNDFQKGDIAEGYSVSREKKESFPLTVTSAQKNPTAFYLCATSGGGKNLPPGYTFGSGTRLTVV.

The CDR3 sequence: CASSLSGRRQNIQYF. The CDR3 nucleotides are TGTGCCAGCAGTTTGTCAGGCAGGAGGCAAAACATTCAGTACTTC. The V gene is TRBV28, the J gene TRBJ2-4; possibly TRBD2 for D (5 bases). CDR3 length: 15 residues. Germline values: CDR1 MDHEN, CDR2 SYDVKM. Deletions cut 3 bases from V and 5 bases from J, with 14 bases between.

The genes are TRBV2 and TRBJ2-7; D unresolved. V lost 4 bases, J lost 2 bases, and 9 bases lay in between. This CDR3 has 13 amino acids. CDR1 SNHLY and CDR2 FYNNEI come from the germline V gene. The CDR3 sequence: CASSVLTAYEQYF. The CDR3 region has the DNA TGTGCCAGCAGTGTCTTGACGGCCTACGAGCAGTACTTC.

This clone was counted many times. The V gene is TRBV4-1, the J gene TRBJ1-1; the match to TRBD1 covers 9 bases. CDR1 and CDR2 from the germline V gene are MGHRA and YSYEKL. V dropped 5 bases and J dropped 7; count of bases not matched to a gene: 8. The CDR3 length is 14 residues. The CDR3 protein is CASSGRDRVSEAFF. The CDR3 nucleotides read TGCGCCAGCAGCGGCCGGGACAGGGTAAGTGAAGCTTTCTTT.

By sample fraction, this clone is medium-sized (0.01 to 0.1%). J is TRBJ2-7 and V is TRBV6-1, with D maybe TRBD1 (6 bases). V was pared by 3 bases and J by 6 bases, with 15 bases between. This CDR3 is 14 amino acids long. The germline gives CDR1 MNHNS, CDR2 SASEGT. CDR3 nucleotides: TGTGCCAGCAGTGACAACACAGGGTTAGGCGAGCAGTACTTC. This encodes CASSDNTGLGEQYF.

This clone was counted many times. J is TRBJ1-1 and V is TRBV6-4, with no clear D. This CDR3 is 13 amino acids long. From germline, CDR1 is MRHNA and CDR2 SNTAGT. V was trimmed by 6 bases and J by 0 bases, leaving 8 bases between them. In nucleotides, the CDR3 is TGTGCCAGCAGCGTCGAGTTGAACACTGAAGCTTTCTTT. It specifies CASSVELNTEAFF.

This clone was observed at least ten times. The genes are TRBV28 and TRBJ2-4; D gene uncertain. CDR3 length equals 13 residues. Between the trimmed V and J ends, which lost 3 bases and 9 bases, there was a span of 12 bases. Germline CDR1 and CDR2: MDHEN and SYDVKM. The CDR3 DNA reads as TGTGCCAGCAGTTTTGATTCCGGTAGCATTCAGTACTTC. As protein: CASSFDSGSIQYF.

A few counts support this clone. The V call is TRBV19, the J call TRBJ1-1, with 8 nucleotides matching TRBD1. CDR1 and CDR2 from the germline V gene are LNHDA and SQIVND (reference sequence). CDR3 size: 15 residues. With V trimmed by 1 base and J by 4 bases, 5 bases remained unmatched. CDR3 sequence (DNA): TGTGCCAGTAGTATAGCGGGTCAGGGGGCCACTGAAGCTTTCTTT. It codes for CASSIAGQGATEAFF.

The V call is TRBV5-1, the J call TRBJ2-3; 9 bases map to TRBD2. The CDR3 is 16 residues long. Germline V gene sequence: CDR1 SGHRS, CDR2 YFSETQ. The V gene end was trimmed by 3 bases and the J gene end by 3 bases; junction bases not matched to a gene: 8. CDR3 nucleotides: TGCGCCAGCAGCTCCAGGGAGCGGGGGGAGACAGATACGCAGTATTTT. Its translation: CASSSRERGETDTQYF.

This clone was counted many times. The rearrangement joins TRBV20-1 to TRBJ2-3; D not resolved. Trimming pared 3 bases from V and 2 bases from J, leaving 6 bases between. The CDR3 loop spans 12 amino acids. Germline V lookup: CDR1 DFQATT, CDR2 SNEGSKA (reference sequence). The CDR3 protein is CSASAPTDTQYF. As DNA, the CDR3 is TGCAGTGCTAGTGCGCCCACAGATACGCAGTATTTT.

This clone was counted at least ten times. The rearrangement links TRBV6-1 to TRBJ2-1; 7 bases are a match to TRBD2. Germline assignment: CDR1 MNHNS and CDR2 SASEGT. The CDR3 loop spans 13 amino acids. J was trimmed by 6 bases and V by 8 bases; bases with no gene match: 7. CDR3 protein: CASWTRPSNEQFF. The CDR3, as DNA: TGTGCCAGCTGGACTAGACCTTCCAATGAGCAGTTCTTC.

The chain has TRBV7-2 and TRBJ2-1, with D perhaps TRBD1 (6 bases). With 0 bases removed from V and 5 bases from J, the gap between germline ends came to 14 bases. This CDR3 is 16 amino acids long. The germline V gene has CDR1 SGHTA and CDR2 FQGNSA. The CDR3 here is CASSLASRGHNNEQFF. In DNA form, the CDR3 reads TGTGCCAGCAGCTTAGCGTCGAGGGGACATAACAATGAGCAGTTCTTC.

This clone has a count of ten or more. The chain recombines TRBV7-2 with TRBJ1-6, with TRBD1 as a possible D gene (5 bases). The CDR3 consists of 15 residues. Germline CDR1 reads SGHTA; CDR2 reads FQGNSA. Trimming pared 5 bases from V and 5 bases from J, leaving 13 bases between. The CDR3 spells CASSPLGTHNSPLHF. In DNA, the CDR3 is TGTGCCAGCAGCCCCTTGGGGACGCATAATTCACCCCTCCACTTT.

This clone occurred many times. V usage is TRBV10-1 and J usage is TRBJ1-5; 12 nucleotides agree with TRBD1. With V trimmed by 9 bases and J by 3 bases, 18 bases remained unmatched. Looked up from germline, CDR1 is WNHNN and CDR2 is SYGVQD (reference sequence). This CDR3 comprises 19 residues. The CDR3 region is CASTVPGQGADGPNQPQHF. CDR3 coding DNA: TGCGCCAGTACCGTACCGGGACAGGGGGCCGATGGCCCCAATCAGCCCCAGCATTTT.

The chain carries TRBV9 and TRBJ2-2; possibly TRBD1 or TRBD2 for D (5 bases each). This CDR3 has 15 residues. V was cut by 7 bases and J by 0 bases, with 13 bases left in between. Per the germline V gene, CDR1 is SGDLS and CDR2 is YYNGEE. The CDR3 reads CASGSGHANTGELFF. The CDR3 DNA reads as TGTGCCAGCGGGTCGGGGCACGCGAACACCGGGGAGCTGTTTTTT. The full variable domain, rest sourced from reference TRBV9 and TRBJ2-2, is DSGVTQTPKHLITATGQRVTLRCSPRSGDLSVYWYQQSLDQGLQFLIQYYNGEERAKGNILERFSAQQFPDLHSELNLSSLELGDSALYFCASGSGHANTGELFFGEGSRLTVL.